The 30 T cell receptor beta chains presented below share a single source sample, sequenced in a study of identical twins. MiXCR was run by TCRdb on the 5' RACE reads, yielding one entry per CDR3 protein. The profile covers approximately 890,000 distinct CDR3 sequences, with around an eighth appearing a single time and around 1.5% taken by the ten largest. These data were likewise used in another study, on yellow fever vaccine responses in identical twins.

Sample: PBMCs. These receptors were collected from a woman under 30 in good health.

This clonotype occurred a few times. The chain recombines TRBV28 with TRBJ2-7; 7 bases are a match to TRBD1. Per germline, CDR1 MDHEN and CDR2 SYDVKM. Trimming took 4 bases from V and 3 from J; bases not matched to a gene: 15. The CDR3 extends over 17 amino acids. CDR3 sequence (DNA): TGTGCCAGCAGTTCCGGGCCGGTCACAGGGGTGGGCTACGAGCAGTACTTC. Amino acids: CASSSGPVTGVGYEQYF.

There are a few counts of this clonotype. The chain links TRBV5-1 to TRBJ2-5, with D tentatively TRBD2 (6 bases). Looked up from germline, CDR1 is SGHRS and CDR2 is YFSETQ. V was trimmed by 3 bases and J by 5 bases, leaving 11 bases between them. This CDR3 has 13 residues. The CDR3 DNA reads TGCGCCAGCAGCTCGGGCGGGGAGGAGACCCAGTACTTC. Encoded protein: CASSSGGEETQYF.

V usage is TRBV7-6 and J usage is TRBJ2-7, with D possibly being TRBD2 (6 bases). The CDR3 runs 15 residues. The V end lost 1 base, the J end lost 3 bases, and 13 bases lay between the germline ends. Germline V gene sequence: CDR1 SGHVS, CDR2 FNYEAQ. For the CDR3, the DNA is TGTGCCAGCAGCTTAGGGTCGGGAGCTAACTACGAGCAGTACTTC. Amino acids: CASSLGSGANYEQYF.

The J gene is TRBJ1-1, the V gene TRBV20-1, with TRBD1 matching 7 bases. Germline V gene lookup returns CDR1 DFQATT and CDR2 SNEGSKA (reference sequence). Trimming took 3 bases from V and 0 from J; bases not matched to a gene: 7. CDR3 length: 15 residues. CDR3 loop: CSARATGPVNTEAFF. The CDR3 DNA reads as TGCAGTGCTAGGGCGACAGGGCCCGTGAACACTGAAGCTTTCTTT.

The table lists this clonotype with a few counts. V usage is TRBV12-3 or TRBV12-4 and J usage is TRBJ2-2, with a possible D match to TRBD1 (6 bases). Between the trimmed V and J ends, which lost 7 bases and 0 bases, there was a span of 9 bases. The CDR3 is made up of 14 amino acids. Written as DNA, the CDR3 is TGTGCCAGCACCCAGGGGACGAACACCGGGGAGCTGTTTTTT. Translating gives CASTQGTNTGELFF.

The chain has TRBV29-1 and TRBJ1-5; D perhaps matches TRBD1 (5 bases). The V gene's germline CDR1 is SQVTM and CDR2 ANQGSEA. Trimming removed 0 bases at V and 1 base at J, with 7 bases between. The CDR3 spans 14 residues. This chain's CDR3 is CSVEDGGSNQPQHF. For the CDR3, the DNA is TGCAGCGTTGAAGATGGGGGGAGCAATCAGCCCCAGCATTTT.

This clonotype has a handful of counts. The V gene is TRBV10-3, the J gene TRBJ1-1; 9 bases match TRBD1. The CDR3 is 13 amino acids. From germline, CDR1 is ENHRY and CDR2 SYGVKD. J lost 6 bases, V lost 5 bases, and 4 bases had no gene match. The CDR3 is CAISRQGESEAFF. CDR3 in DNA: TGTGCCATCAGTAGACAGGGGGAGTCTGAAGCTTTCTTT.

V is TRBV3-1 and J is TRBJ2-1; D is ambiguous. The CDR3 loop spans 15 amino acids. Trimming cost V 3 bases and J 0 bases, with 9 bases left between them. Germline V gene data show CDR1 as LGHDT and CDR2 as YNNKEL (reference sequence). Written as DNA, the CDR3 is TGTGCCAGCAGCCACGTTCAGAGCTCCTACAATGAGCAGTTCTTC. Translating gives CASSHVQSSYNEQFF.

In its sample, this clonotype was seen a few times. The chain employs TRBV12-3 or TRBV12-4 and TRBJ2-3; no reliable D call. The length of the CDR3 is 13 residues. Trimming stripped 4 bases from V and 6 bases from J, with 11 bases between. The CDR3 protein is CASSWSDQDTQYF. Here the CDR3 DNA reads TGTGCCAGCAGTTGGAGTGACCAGGATACGCAGTATTTT.

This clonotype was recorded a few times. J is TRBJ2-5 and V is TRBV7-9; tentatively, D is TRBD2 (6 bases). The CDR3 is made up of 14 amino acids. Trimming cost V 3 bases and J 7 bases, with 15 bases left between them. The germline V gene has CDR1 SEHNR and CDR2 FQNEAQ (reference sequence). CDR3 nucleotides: TGTGCCAGCAGCTTTGGGAAGGTCGGGGGGACCCAGTACTTC. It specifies CASSFGKVGGTQYF.

In DNA form, the CDR3 reads TGCAGTGCTAGAGATCCCGGGGGAAGATCTATTTATAATTCACCCCTCCACTTT. Residues: CSARDPGGRSIYNSPLHF. This rearrangement joins TRBV20-1 to TRBJ1-6, with D possibly TRBD1 on 5 matching bases. The CDR3 sequence is 18 residues long. The germline V gene encodes CDR1 DFQATT and CDR2 SNEGSKA (reference sequence). The germline V and J ends were trimmed by 0 bases and 4 bases, with 19 bases remaining between them.

The CDR3 region has the DNA TGTGCCAGCAGCCAAGATGGTGGGATGGGGGGCTACGAGCAGTACTTC. Amino acids: CASSQDGGMGGYEQYF. The J gene is TRBJ2-7, the V gene TRBV4-2; tentative D call: TRBD2 (6 bases). The CDR3 runs 16 residues. Trimming took 0 bases from V and 3 from J, leaving 15 bases between them. CDR1 and CDR2 from the germline V gene are LGHNA and YNFKEQ.

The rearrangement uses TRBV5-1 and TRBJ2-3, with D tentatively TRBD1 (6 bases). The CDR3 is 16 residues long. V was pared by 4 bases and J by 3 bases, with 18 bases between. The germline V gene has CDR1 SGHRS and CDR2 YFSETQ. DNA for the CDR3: TGCGCCAGCAGCGAAAACCCCATAACAGGGACAGATACGCAGTATTTT. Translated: CASSENPITGTDTQYF.

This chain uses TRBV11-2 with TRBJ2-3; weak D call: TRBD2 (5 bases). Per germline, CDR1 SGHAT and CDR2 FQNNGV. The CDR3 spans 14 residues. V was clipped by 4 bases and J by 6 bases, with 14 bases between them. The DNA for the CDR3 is TGTGCCAGCAGCTCGTGGACTGCCCAGGATACGCAGTATTTT. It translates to CASSSWTAQDTQYF.

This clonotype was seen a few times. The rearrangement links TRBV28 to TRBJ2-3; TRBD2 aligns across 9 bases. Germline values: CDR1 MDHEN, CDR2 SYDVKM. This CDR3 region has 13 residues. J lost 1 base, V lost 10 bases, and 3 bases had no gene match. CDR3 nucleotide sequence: TGTGCCACCCGACTAGCGGGCACAGATACGCAGTATTTT. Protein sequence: CATRLAGTDTQYF. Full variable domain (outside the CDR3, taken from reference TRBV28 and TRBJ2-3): DVKVTQSSRYLVKRTGEKVFLECVQDMDHENMFWYRQDPGLGLRLIYFSYDVKMKEKGDIPEGYSVSREKKERFSLILESASTNQTSMYLCATRLAGTDTQYFGPGTRLTVL.

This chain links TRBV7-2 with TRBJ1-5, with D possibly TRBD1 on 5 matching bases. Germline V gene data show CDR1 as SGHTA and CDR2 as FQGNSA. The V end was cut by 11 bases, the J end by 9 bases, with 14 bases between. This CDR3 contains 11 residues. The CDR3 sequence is CAAGPFWPQHF. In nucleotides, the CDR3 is TGTGCCGCAGGGCCGTTCTGGCCCCAGCATTTT.

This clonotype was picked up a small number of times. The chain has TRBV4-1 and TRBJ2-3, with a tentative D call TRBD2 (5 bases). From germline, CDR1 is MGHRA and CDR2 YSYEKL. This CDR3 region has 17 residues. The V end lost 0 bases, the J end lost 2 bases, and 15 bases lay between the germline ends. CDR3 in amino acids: CASSQEGFRGHTDTQYF. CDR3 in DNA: TGCGCCAGCAGCCAAGAGGGGTTTCGCGGGCACACAGATACGCAGTATTTT.

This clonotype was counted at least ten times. DNA of the CDR3: TGTGCCATCAGTGTTGGGGTGAACACTGAAGCTTTCTTT. Encoded protein: CAISVGVNTEAFF. The chain is built from TRBV10-3 and TRBJ1-1; D remains unclear. Germline loops: CDR1 ENHRY, CDR2 SYGVKD. The CDR3 consists of 13 residues. Trimming removed 4 bases at V and 0 bases at J, with 6 bases between.

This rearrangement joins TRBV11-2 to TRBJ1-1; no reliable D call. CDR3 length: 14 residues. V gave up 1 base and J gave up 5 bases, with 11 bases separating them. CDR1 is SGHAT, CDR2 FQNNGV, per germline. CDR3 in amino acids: CASSLGAPGTEAFF. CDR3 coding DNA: TGTGCCAGCAGCTTAGGGGCACCGGGGACTGAAGCTTTCTTT. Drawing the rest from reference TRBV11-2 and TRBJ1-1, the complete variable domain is EAGVAQSPRYKIIEKRQSVAFWCNPISGHATLYWYQQILGQGPKLLIQFQNNGVVDDSQLPKDRFSAERLKGVDSTLKIQPAKLEDSAVYLCASSLGAPGTEAFFGQGTRLTVV.

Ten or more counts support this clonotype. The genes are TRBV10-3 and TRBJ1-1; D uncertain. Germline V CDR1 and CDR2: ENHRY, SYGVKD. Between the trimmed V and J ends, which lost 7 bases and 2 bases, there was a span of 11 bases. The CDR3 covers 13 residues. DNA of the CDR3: TGTGCCATCAATTCGGGAGTCAACACTGAAGCTTTCTTT. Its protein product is CAINSGVNTEAFF.

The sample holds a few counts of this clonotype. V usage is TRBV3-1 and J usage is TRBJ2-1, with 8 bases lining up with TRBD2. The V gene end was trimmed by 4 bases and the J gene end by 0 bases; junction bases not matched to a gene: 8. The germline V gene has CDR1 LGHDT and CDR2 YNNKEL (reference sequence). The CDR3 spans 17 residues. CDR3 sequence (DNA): TGTGCCAGCAGCCGGACTAGCACCCGGATCTCCTACAATGAGCAGTTCTTC. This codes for CASSRTSTRISYNEQFF.

This chain's CDR3 is CASSPGTGGSSNQPQHF. The CDR3 DNA follows: TGTGCCAGCAGTCCCGGGACAGGGGGTAGTAGCAATCAGCCCCAGCATTTT. This rearrangement joins TRBV27 to TRBJ1-5, with 11 bases fitting TRBD1. J lost 0 bases, V lost 5 bases, and 6 bases had no gene match. In germline, CDR1 is MNHEY, CDR2 SMNVEV (reference sequence). The CDR3 length is 17 residues.

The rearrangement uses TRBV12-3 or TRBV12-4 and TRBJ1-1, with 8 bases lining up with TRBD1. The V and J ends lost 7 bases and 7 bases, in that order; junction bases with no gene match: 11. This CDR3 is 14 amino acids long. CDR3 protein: CASTITGGPGEAFF. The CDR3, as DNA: TGTGCCAGCACCATTACAGGGGGGCCGGGTGAAGCTTTCTTT.

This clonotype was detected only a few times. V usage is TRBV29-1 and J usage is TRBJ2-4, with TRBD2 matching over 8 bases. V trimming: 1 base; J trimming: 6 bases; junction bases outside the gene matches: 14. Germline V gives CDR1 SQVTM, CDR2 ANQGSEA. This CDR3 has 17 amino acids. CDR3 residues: CSVEVRLKTGGGNIQYF. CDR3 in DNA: TGCAGCGTTGAAGTAAGACTTAAGACGGGAGGGGGAAACATTCAGTACTTC.

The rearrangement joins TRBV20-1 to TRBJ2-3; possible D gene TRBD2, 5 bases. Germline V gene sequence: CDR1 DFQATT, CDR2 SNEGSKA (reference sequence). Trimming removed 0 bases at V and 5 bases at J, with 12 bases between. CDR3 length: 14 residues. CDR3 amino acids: CSARDVSEGDTQYF. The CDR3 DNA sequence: TGCAGTGCTAGAGATGTCTCAGAGGGAGATACGCAGTATTTT.

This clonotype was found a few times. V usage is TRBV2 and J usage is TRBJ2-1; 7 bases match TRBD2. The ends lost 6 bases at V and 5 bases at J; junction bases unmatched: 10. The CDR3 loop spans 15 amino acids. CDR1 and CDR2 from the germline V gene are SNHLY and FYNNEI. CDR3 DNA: TGTGCCAGCAGGCCGACTAGCTTTACCGACAATGAGCAGTTCTTC. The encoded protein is CASRPTSFTDNEQFF.

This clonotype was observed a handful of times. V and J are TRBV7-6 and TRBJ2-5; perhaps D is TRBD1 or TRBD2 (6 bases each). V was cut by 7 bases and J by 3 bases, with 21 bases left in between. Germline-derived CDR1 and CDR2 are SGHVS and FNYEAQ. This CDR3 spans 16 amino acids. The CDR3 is CASNRFRYREEETQYF. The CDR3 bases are TGTGCCAGCAATCGGTTCCGTTACAGGGAGGAAGAGACCCAGTACTTC.

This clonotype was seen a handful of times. The CDR3 here is CASRLTFRDAPADTQYF. The CDR3 DNA reads TGTGCCAGCAGACTAACGTTCAGGGACGCGCCAGCGGATACGCAGTATTTT. The genes are TRBV6-2 or TRBV6-3 and TRBJ2-3; D may correspond to TRBD1 or TRBD2 (5 bases each). From germline, CDR1 is MNHEY and CDR2 SVGEGT. V shed 6 bases and J shed 6 bases, with 25 bases lying between them. This CDR3 has 17 residues.

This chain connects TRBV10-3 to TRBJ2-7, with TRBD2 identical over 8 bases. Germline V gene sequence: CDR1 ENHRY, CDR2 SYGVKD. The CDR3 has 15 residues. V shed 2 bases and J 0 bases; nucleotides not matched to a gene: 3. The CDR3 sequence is CAISETSGTSYEQYF. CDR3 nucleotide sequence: TGTGCCATCAGTGAGACTAGCGGTACCTCCTACGAGCAGTACTTC.

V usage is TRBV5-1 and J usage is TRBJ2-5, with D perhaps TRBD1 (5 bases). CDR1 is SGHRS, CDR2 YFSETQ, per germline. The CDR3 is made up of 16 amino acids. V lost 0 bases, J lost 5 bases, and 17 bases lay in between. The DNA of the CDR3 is TGCGCCAGCAGCTTGGAGTATACCCGCAGGGATGAGACCCAGTACTTC. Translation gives CASSLEYTRRDETQYF.